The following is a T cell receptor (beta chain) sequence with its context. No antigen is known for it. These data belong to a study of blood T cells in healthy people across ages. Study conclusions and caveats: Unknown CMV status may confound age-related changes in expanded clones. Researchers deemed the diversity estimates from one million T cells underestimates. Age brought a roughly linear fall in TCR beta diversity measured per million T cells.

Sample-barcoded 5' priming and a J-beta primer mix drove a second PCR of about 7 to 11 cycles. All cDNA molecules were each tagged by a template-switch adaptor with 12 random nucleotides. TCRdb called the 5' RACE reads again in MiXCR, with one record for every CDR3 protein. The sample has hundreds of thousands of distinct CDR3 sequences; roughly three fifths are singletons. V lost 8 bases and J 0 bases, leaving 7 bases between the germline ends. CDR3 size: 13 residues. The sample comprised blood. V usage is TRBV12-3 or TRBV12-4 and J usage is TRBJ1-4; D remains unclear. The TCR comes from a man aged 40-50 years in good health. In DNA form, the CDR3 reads TGTGCCAGCTTTATCTCAACTAATGAAAAACTGTTTTTT. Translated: CASFISTNEKLFF.